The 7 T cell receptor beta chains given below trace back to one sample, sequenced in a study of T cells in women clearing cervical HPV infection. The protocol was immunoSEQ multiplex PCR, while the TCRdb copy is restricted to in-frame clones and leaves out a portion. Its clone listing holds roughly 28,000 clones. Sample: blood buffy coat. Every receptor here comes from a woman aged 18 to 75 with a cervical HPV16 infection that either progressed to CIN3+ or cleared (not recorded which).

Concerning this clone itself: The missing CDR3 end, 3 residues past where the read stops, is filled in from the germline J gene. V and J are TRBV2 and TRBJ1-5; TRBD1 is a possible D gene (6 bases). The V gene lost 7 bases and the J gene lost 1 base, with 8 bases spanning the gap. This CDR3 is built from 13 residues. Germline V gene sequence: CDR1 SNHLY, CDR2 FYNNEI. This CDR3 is CASTGVSNQPQHF. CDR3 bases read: TGTGCCAGCACAGGGGTCAGCAATCAGCCC. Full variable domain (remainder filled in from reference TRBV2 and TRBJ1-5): EPEVTQTPSHQVTQMGQEVILRCVPISNHLYFYWYRQILGQKVEFLVSFYNNEISEKSEIFDDQFSVERPDGSNFTLKIRSTKLEDSAMYFCASTGVSNQPQHFGDGTRLSIL.

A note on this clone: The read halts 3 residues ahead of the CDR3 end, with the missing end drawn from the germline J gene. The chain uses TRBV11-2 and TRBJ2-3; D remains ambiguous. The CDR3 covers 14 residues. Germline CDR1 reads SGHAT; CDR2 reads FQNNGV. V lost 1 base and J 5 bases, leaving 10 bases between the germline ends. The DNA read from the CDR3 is TGTGCCAGCAGCTTAGTTGGCCCGGGAGATACG. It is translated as CASSLVGPGDT. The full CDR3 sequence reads CASSLVGPGDTQYF.

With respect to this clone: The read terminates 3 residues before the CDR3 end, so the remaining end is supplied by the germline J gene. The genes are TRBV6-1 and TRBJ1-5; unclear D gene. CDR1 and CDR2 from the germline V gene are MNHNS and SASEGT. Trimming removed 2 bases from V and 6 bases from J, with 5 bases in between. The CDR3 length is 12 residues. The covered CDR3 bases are TGTGCCAGCAGTGAAAACAGTCAGCCC. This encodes CASSENSQP. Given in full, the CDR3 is CASSENSQPQHF.

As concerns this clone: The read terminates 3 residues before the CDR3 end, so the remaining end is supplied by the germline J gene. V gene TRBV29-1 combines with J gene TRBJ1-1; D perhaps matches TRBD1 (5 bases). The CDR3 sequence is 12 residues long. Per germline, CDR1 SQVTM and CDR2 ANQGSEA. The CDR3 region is CSVGPPPGRAFF. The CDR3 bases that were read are TGCAGCGTTGGGCCACCACCAGGGAGG.

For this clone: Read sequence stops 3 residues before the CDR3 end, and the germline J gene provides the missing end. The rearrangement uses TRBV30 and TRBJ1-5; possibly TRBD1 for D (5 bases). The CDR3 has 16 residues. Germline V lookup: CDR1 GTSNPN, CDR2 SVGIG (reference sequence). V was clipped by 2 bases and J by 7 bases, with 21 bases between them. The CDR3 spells CAWSPNRQGLRQPQHF. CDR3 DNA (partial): TGTGCCTGGAGTCCTAACCGGCAGGGCTTGCGCCAGCCC.

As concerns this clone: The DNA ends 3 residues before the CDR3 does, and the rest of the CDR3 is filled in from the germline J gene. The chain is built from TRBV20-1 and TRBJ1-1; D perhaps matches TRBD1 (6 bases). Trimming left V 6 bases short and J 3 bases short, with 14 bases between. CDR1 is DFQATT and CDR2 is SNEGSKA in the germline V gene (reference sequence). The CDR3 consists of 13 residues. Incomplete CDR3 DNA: TGCAGTGCCAGCACAGGGTCGGACACTGAA. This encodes CSASTGSDTE. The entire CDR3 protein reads CSASTGSDTEAFF.

The CDR3 DNA, read in part, is TGTGCCTGGAGTGCCGCCTACGAG. As protein: CAWSAAYE. The CDR3, in full, reads CAWSAAYEQYF. The chain combines TRBV30 with TRBJ2-7; D is unclear. Coverage ceases 3 residues before the CDR3 finishes, and the germline J gene fills in the end. The CDR3 has 11 amino acids. The ends were cut back, 1 base at V and 2 bases at J, with 3 bases in the middle. Germline V CDR1 and CDR2: GTSNPN, SVGIG (reference sequence).